This T cell receptor beta chain was retrieved from a study of blood T cell repertoires in COVID-19. Study at large: The study drew acute and convalescent COVID-19 samples from the United States, Italy and Spain. Sample material is recorded as cDNA or gDNA derived from T cells, B-cell-depleted T cells, or PBMCs.

The protocol was immunoSEQ multiplex PCR, while the TCRdb copy is restricted to in-frame clones and leaves out a portion. The sample holds over 150,000 clones, 70% to 90% seen once. The CDR3 length is 14 residues. Germline V gene lookup returns CDR1 LNHDA and CDR2 SQIVND (reference sequence). Trimming shortened V by 1 base and J by 3 bases, and 10 bases separated the two germline ends. Material for sequencing was peripheral blood. This sequence originates from a man in his forties with acute or convalescent COVID-19. This chain links TRBV19 with TRBJ2-7; D uncertain. This CDR3 is CASSIGFLSYEQYF. In DNA form, the CDR3 reads TGTGCCAGTAGTATAGGGTTCCTAAGCTACGAGCAGTACTTC.